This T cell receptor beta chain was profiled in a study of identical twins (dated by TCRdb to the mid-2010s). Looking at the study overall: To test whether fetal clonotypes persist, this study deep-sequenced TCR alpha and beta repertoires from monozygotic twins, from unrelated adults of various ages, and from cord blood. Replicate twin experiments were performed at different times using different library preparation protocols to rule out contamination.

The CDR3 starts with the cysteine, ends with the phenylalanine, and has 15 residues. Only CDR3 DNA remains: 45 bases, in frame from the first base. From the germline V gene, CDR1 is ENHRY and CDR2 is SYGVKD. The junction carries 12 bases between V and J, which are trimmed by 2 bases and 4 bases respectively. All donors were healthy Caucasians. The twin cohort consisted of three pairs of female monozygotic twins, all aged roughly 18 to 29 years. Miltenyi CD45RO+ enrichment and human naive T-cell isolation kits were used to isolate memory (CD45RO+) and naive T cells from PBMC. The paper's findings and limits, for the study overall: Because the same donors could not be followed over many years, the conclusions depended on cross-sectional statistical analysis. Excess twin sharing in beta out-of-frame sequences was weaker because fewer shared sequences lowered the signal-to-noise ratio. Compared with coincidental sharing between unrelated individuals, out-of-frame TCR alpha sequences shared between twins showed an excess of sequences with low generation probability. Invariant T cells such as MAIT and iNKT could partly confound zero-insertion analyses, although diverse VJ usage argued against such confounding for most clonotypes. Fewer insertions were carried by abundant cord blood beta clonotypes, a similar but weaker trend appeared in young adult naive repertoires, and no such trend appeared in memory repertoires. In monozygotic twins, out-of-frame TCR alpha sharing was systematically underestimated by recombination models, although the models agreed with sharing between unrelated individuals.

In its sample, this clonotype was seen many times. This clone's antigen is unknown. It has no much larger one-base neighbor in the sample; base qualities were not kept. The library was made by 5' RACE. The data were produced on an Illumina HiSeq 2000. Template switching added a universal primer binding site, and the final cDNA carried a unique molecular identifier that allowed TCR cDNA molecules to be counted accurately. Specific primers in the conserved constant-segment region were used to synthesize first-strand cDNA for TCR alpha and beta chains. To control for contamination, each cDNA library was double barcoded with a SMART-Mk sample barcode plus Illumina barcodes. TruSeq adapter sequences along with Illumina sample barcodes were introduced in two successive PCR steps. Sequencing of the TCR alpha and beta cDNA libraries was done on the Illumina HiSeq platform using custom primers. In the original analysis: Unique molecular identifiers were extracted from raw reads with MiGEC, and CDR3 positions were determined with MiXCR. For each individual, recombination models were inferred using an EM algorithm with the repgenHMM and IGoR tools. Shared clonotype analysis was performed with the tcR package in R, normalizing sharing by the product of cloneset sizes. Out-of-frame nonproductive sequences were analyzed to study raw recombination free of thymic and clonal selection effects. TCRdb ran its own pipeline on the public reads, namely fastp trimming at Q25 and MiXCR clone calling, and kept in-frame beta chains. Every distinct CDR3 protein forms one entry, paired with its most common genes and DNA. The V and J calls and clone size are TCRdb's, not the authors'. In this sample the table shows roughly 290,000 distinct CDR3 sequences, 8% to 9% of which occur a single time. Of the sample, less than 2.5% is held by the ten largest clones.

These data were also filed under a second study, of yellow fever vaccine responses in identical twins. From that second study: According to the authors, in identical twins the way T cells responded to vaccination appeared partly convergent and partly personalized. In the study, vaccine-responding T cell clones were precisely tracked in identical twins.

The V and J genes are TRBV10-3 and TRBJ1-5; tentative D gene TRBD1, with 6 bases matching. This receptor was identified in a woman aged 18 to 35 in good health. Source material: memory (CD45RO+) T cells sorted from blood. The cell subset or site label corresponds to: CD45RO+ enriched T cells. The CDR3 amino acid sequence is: CAISEKGHSNQPQHF. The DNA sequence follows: TGTGCCATCAGTGAGAAGGGACACTCGAATCAGCCCCAGCATTTT.